The clone carrying this T cell receptor (beta chain) was seen once. J was trimmed by 4 bases and V by 4 bases; bases with no gene match: 6. The CDR3 has 14 residues. From germline, CDR1 is MGHDK and CDR2 SYGVNS. This sample was included in a study of control samples from healthy donors and cancer patients. Clones were read by immunoSEQ multiplex PCR, and TCRdb kept only the in-frame ones, dropping some. The data contain roughly 70,000 clones, around 93% of them singletons. The sequenced material came from blood. This clonotype was obtained from a woman aged 25 to 39 in good health. The chain couples TRBV25-1 to TRBJ1-1, with 7 bases aligning to TRBD1. CDR3 coding DNA: TGTGCCAGCAGTGGACAGGGCTATTTCACTGAAGCTTTCTTT. Its protein product is CASSGQGYFTEAFF.